Sequencing of this T cell receptor beta chain was carried out in a study of identifying expanded T cells in peripheral blood. The study, taken as a whole, reports: Across healthy donors, higher total template counts meant significantly greater approximately 2-week count variance.

Comment on this clone: The antigen is not known.

Trimming removed 5 bases at V and 1 base at J, with 13 bases between. Per the germline V gene, CDR1 is GTSNPN and CDR2 is SVGIG (reference sequence). The CDR3 is made up of 14 amino acids. Assay used: immunoSEQ multiplex PCR; TCRdb lists only in-frame clones, some missing. The sample holds approximately 120,000 clones, about nine tenths seen once. The chain has TRBV30 and TRBJ2-3; D tentatively fits TRBD1 or TRBD2 (6 bases each). This TCR came from a person aged 18-70 years in good health. The sequenced sample consisted of blood. The CDR3 loop reads CAWSWGAGTDTQYF. In DNA, the CDR3 is TGTGCCTGGTCCTGGGGGGCCGGCACAGATACGCAGTATTTT.